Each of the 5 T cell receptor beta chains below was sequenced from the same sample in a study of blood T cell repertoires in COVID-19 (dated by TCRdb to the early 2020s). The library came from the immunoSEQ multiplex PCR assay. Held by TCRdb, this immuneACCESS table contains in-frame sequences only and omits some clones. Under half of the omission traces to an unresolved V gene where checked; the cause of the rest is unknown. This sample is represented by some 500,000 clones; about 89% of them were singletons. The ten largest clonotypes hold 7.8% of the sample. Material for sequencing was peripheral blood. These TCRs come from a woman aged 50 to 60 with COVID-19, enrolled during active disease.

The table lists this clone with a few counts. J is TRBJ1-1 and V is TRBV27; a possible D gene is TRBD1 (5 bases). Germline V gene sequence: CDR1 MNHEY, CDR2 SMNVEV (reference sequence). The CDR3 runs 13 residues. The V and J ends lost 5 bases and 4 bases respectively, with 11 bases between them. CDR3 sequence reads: CASSAERGTEAFF. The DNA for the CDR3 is TGTGCCAGCAGTGCAGAAAGGGGCACTGAAGCTTTCTTT.

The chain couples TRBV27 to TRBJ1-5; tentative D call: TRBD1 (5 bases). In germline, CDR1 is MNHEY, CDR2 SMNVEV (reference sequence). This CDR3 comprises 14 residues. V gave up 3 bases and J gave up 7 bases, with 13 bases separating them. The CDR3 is CASSLGPAGQPQHF. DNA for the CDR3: TGTGCCAGCAGTTTGGGGCCGGCGGGGCAGCCCCAGCATTTT.

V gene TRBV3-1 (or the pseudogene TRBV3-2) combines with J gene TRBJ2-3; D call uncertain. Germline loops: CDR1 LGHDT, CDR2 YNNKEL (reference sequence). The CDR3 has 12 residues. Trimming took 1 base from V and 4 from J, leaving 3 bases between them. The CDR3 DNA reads TGTGCCAGCAGCCAAGGGCCAGATACGCAGTATTTT. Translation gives CASSQGPDTQYF.

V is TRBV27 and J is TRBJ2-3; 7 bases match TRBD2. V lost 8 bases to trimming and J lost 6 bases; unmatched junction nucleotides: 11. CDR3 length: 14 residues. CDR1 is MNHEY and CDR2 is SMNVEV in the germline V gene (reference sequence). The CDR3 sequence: CASGSGGGYDTQYF. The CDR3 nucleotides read TGTGCCAGCGGCTCGGGCGGGGGATATGATACGCAGTATTTT.

CDR3 loop: CASSHRGTGDEQYF. The DNA for the CDR3 is TGTGCCAGCAGCCATAGGGGGACAGGGGACGAGCAGTACTTC. This sequence joins TRBV7-9 and TRBJ2-7; 10 bases are shared with TRBD1. The V segment lost 5 bases and the J segment 5 bases; nucleotides outside the gene matches: 6. The CDR3 covers 14 residues. Germline assignment: CDR1 SEHNR and CDR2 FQNEAQ (reference sequence).